One and the same sample provided the 19 T cell receptor beta chains below, sequenced in a study of T cells after yellow fever vaccination. One entry per CDR3 protein results from TCRdb running MiXCR on the 5' RACE reads. The table has 550,000 to 750,000 distinct CDR3 sequences, about 13% seen once. The sample here was PBMCs, taken on the day of the yellow fever booster vaccination. All receptors come from a young man who received the YFV17D yellow fever vaccine.

This clonotype was seen a handful of times. CDR3 sequence reads: CASSRTGLSTDTQYF. CDR3 nucleotide sequence: TGTGCCAGCAGCCGGACAGGACTAAGCACAGATACGCAGTATTTT. The chain carries TRBV5-4 and TRBJ2-3, with D possibly matching TRBD1 (7 bases). The CDR3 has 15 residues. Looked up from germline, CDR1 is SGHNT and CDR2 is YYREEE (reference sequence). V lost 4 bases, J lost 0 bases, and 12 bases lay in between.

This clonotype was observed a handful of times. The chain carries TRBV4-2 and TRBJ2-2, with D tentatively TRBD2 (5 bases). The ends were cut back, 0 bases at V and 2 bases at J, with 10 bases in the middle. Germline assignment: CDR1 LGHNA and CDR2 YNFKEQ. This CDR3 is 16 amino acids long. CDR3 sequence (DNA): TGTGCCAGCAGCCAAGAAGCAGCGGTCAACACCGGGGAGCTGTTTTTT. This translates into CASSQEAAVNTGELFF.

In this sample, this clonotype turned up a few times. The chain uses TRBV7-9 and TRBJ1-2; D is uncertain. Germline V gene lookup returns CDR1 SEHNR and CDR2 FQNEAQ (reference sequence). With 1 base removed from V and 10 bases from J, the gap between germline ends came to 16 bases. The CDR3 is 14 amino acids. The CDR3 loop is CASSLDRDGRNYTF. CDR3 sequence (DNA): TGTGCCAGCAGCTTAGATCGCGACGGCCGAAACTACACCTTC.

This clonotype turned up a few times. The J gene is TRBJ2-5, the V gene TRBV6-2 or TRBV6-3; 8 nucleotides align to TRBD2. CDR1 and CDR2 from the germline V gene are MNHEY and SVGEGT. The CDR3 covers 15 residues. J gave up 5 bases and V 7 bases, and 12 bases lay outside the gene matches. The CDR3 protein is CASTPAGERSETQYF. CDR3 sequence (DNA): TGTGCCAGCACCCCAGCGGGAGAGCGTTCTGAGACCCAGTACTTC.

This clonotype was seen a handful of times. The CDR3 DNA sequence: TGCAGTGCATCACTTCGCTACAATGAGCAGTTCTTC. Translated: CSASLRYNEQFF. The chain recombines TRBV20-1 with TRBJ2-1; D call uncertain. The CDR3 loop spans 12 amino acids. Germline V gives CDR1 DFQATT, CDR2 SNEGSKA (reference sequence). With 6 bases removed from V and 3 bases from J, the gap between germline ends came to 9 bases.

In its sample, this clonotype was seen many times. V gene TRBV7-2 combines with J gene TRBJ2-5; D is uncertain. Per the germline V gene, CDR1 is SGHTA and CDR2 is FQGNSA. Between the trimmed V and J ends, which lost 3 bases and 1 base, there was a span of 9 bases. CDR3 size: 14 residues. CDR3 sequence reads: CASSLGGAQETQYF. The CDR3 nucleotides read TGTGCCAGCAGCTTGGGCGGAGCCCAAGAGACCCAGTACTTC. The whole variable domain, filled in from reference TRBV7-2 and TRBJ2-5, reads GAGVSQSPSNKVTEKGKDVELRCDPISGHTALYWYRQSLGQGLEFLIYFQGNSAPDKSGLPSDRFSAERTGGSVSTLTIQRTQQEDSAVYLCASSLGGAQETQYFGPGTRLLVL.

The rearrangement joins TRBV5-4 to TRBJ1-1; perhaps TRBD1 as D (5 bases). This CDR3 has 15 amino acids. With 3 bases removed from V and 1 base from J, the gap between germline ends came to 13 bases. Germline CDR1 SGHNT, CDR2 YYREEE (reference sequence). DNA for the CDR3: TGTGCCAGCAGCTCGTATCAGGGAACGAACACTGAAGCTTTCTTT. Its protein is CASSSYQGTNTEAFF.

The rearrangement links TRBV9 to TRBJ2-3; D is unresolved. This CDR3 contains 13 residues. The V end lost 3 bases, the J end lost 1 base, and 6 bases lay between the germline ends. CDR1 and CDR2 from the germline V gene are SGDLS and YYNGEE. The CDR3 sequence: CASSGARTDTQYF. The CDR3 DNA is TGTGCCAGCAGCGGAGCCCGCACAGATACGCAGTATTTT.

This clonotype occurred a few times. This sequence joins TRBV20-1 and TRBJ2-1, with 16 bases that match TRBD2. The germline gives CDR1 DFQATT, CDR2 SNEGSKA (reference sequence). The CDR3 is made up of 16 amino acids. Unmatched junction bases numbered 15, after V lost 3 bases and J lost 16 bases. The CDR3 coding sequence is TGCAGTGCTAGGTGGCGGGGTCCGGGACTAGCGGGAGGGAAATTCTTC. Its translation is CSARWRGPGLAGGKFF.

This clonotype has a handful of counts. The chain joins TRBV6-6 to TRBJ2-7; perhaps TRBD2 as D (5 bases). CDR3 length: 13 amino acids. The germline gives CDR1 MNHNY, CDR2 SVGAGI (reference sequence). The V end was cut by 3 bases, the J end by 3 bases, with 9 bases between. In DNA form, the CDR3 reads TGTGCCAGCAGTTATAAGCGGAACTACGAGCAGTACTTC. Translated, it gives CASSYKRNYEQYF.

This clonotype was seen a handful of times. In DNA, the CDR3 is TGCGCCAGCAGCCAAGAGGCTGCCTACTCTGGAAACACCATATATTTT. This sequence encodes CASSQEAAYSGNTIYF. V usage is TRBV4-3 and J usage is TRBJ1-3; D is ambiguous. V was trimmed by 0 bases and J by 0 bases, leaving 9 bases between them. This CDR3 contains 16 residues. Germline loops: CDR1 LGHNA, CDR2 YSLEER.

The chain couples TRBV20-1 to TRBJ2-6; D uncertain. V lost 5 bases, J lost 0 bases, and 17 bases lay in between. This CDR3 region has 17 residues. In germline, CDR1 is DFQATT, CDR2 SNEGSKA (reference sequence). The DNA for the CDR3 is TGCAGTGCTCTACTCGGGCAACTCTCCTCTGGGGCCAACGTCCTGACTTTC. Its translation is CSALLGQLSSGANVLTF.

This clonotype was counted only a few times. This chain connects TRBV12-3 or TRBV12-4 to TRBJ1-6; 7 positions agree with TRBD1. The CDR3 extends over 13 amino acids. Losses at the gene ends were 4 bases for V and 9 bases for J; bases not matched to a gene: 3. CDR3 residues: CASSWDSFSPLHF. The DNA for the CDR3 is TGTGCCAGCAGTTGGGACAGTTTTTCACCCCTCCACTTT.

The chain has TRBV6-1 and TRBJ2-2, with D possibly TRBD2 on 5 matching bases. Deletions cut 6 bases from V and 0 bases from J, with 14 bases between. The germline CDR1 and CDR2 sequences are MNHNS and SASEGT. The CDR3 is made up of 16 amino acids. Here the CDR3 DNA reads TGTGCCAGCAGCCCACTGTCGGGGTCGAACACCGGGGAGCTGTTTTTT. Its translation is CASSPLSGSNTGELFF.

This clonotype appeared a few times. This rearrangement joins TRBV5-1 to TRBJ1-2, with 8 bases matching TRBD1. This CDR3 contains 15 residues. Germline assignment: CDR1 SGHRS and CDR2 YFSETQ. V trimming: 2 bases; J trimming: 4 bases; junction bases outside the gene matches: 7. This CDR3 reads CASSFRNRGAYGYTF. CDR3 bases: TGCGCCAGCAGCTTTCGGAACAGGGGGGCCTATGGCTACACCTTC.

This clonotype was detected many times. V is TRBV7-8 and J is TRBJ2-7; D remains unclear. Germline loops: CDR1 SGHVS, CDR2 FQNEAQ. The CDR3 totals 14 residues. Trimming stripped 1 base from V and 2 bases from J, with 9 bases between. CDR3 nucleotides: TGTGCCAGCAGCTTAGTTGTCGGACCCTACGAGCAGTACTTC. Translating gives CASSLVVGPYEQYF. The whole variable domain, remainder taken from reference TRBV7-8 and TRBJ2-7, is GAGVSQSPRYKVAKRGQDVALRCDPISGHVSLFWYQQALGQGPEFLTYFQNEAQLDKSGLPSDRFFAERPEGSVSTLKIQRTQQEDSAVYLCASSLVVGPYEQYFGPGTRLTVT.

The table lists this clonotype with a few counts. The J gene is TRBJ2-1, the V gene TRBV29-1; no definite D call. In germline, CDR1 is SQVTM, CDR2 ANQGSEA. The length of the CDR3 is 12 residues. Trimming pared 3 bases from V and 5 bases from J, leaving 8 bases between. The CDR3 is CSVEPIDNEQFF. The DNA of the CDR3 is TGCAGCGTTGAGCCCATCGACAATGAGCAGTTCTTC.

This chain connects TRBV7-2 to TRBJ2-7; 7 positions match TRBD1. Per the germline V gene, CDR1 is SGHTA and CDR2 is FQGNSA. The junction had 10 bases not matched to a gene; V was cut back by 5 bases and J by 12 bases. CDR3 size: 12 residues. The DNA for the CDR3 is TGTGCCAGCAGCCACCGACAGGGCGGAATGTACTTC. It codes for CASSHRQGGMYF.

With respect to this clonotype: Its ends do not fully match the called genes, so a read error is possible. The rearrangement uses TRBV10-3 and TRBJ2-1; D gene unclear. The CDR3 has 15 residues. The germline V gene encodes CDR1 ENHRY and CDR2 SYGVKD. CDR3 sequence (DNA): TGTGCCAACAGTGATATGGCCGGAGCGACCAATGAGCAGTTCTTC. Its translation is CANSDMAGATNEQFF.